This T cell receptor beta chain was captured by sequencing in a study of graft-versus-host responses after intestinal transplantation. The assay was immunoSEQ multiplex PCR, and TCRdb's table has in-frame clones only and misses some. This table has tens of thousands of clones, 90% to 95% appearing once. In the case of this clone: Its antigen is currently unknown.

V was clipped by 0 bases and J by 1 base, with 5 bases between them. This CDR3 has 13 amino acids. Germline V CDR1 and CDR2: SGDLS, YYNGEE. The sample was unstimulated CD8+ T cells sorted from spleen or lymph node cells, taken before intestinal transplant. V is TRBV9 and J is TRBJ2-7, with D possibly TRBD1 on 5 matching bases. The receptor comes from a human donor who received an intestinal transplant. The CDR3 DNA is TGTGCCAGCAGCGTAGGACAGTCCTACGAGCAGTACTTC. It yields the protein CASSVGQSYEQYF.